Each of the 28 T cell receptor beta chains below was sequenced from the same sample in a study of graft-versus-host responses after intestinal transplantation. Antigens of these TCRs are unknown. Some clones are missing from TCRdb's copy, which holds only in-frame ones; the method was immunoSEQ multiplex PCR. The sample has around 97,000 clones; 91% are singletons. The specimen was unstimulated CD4+ T cells sorted from spleen or lymph node cells, collected before transplant. These receptor sequences come from a human donor who was the organ donor for an intestinal transplant.

The J gene is TRBJ2-1, the V gene TRBV4-3; 7 bases match TRBD2. CDR3 length equals 18 residues. The V gene's germline CDR1 is LGHNA and CDR2 YSLEER. Trimming cost V 4 bases and J 7 bases; bases outside gene matches: 19. The CDR3: CASSRVPGTTRAGNEQFF. The DNA of the CDR3 is TGCGCCAGCAGCCGGGTTCCAGGGACTACAAGAGCGGGAAATGAGCAGTTCTTC.

The CDR3 DNA reads as TGTGCCAGCAGTGAACTAGCGGGGGGGCAAGAGACCCAGTACTTC. Its translation: CASSELAGGQETQYF. The chain carries TRBV6-1 and TRBJ2-5; 12 bases are a match to TRBD2. Germline V gene sequence: CDR1 MNHNS, CDR2 SASEGT. V was clipped by 2 bases and J by 2 bases; unmatched bases: 0. The CDR3 runs to 15 residues.

In its sample, this clone was seen once. The chain uses TRBV29-1 and TRBJ2-3; 7 nucleotides match TRBD1. The CDR3 runs to 13 residues. V dropped 5 bases and J dropped 0; count of bases not matched to a gene: 2. Germline CDR1 is SQVTM and CDR2 is ANQGSEA. The CDR3, as DNA: TGCAGCGTTACAGGGGATAGCACAGATACGCAGTATTTT. This sequence encodes CSVTGDSTDTQYF.

The chain employs TRBV11-2 and TRBJ2-4, with D possibly being TRBD2 (7 bases). CDR1 and CDR2 (germline): SGHAT, FQNNGV. Deletions cut 3 bases from V and 10 bases from J, with 19 bases between. This CDR3 spans 15 amino acids. CDR3 residues: CASSLNRGAIGIQYF. CDR3 nucleotide sequence: TGTGCCAGCAGCTTGAACCGGGGGGCCATCGGTATTCAGTACTTC.

The chain is built from TRBV4-1 and TRBJ2-7; 10 bases align to TRBD2. The ends lost 0 bases at V and 2 bases at J; junction bases unmatched: 7. CDR1 and CDR2 (germline): MGHRA, YSYEKL. CDR3 size: 17 residues. In nucleotides, the CDR3 is TGCGCCAGCAGCCAAGATCTCAGCGGGGGGGAAACCTACGAGCAGTACTTC. This sequence encodes CASSQDLSGGETYEQYF.

This clone was found a few times. The chain carries TRBV18 and TRBJ1-1; D might be TRBD1 (5 bases). Trimming left V 1 base short and J 1 base short, with 10 bases between. CDR1 and CDR2 from the germline V gene are KGHSH and LQKENI. CDR3 length: 15 amino acids. This chain's CDR3 is CASSPRQSQNTEAFF. The CDR3 DNA is TGTGCCAGCTCACCACGACAGAGCCAGAACACTGAAGCTTTCTTT.

This chain links TRBV5-4 with TRBJ2-1; TRBD1 matches 9 bases. Per germline, CDR1 SGHNT and CDR2 YYREEE (reference sequence). This CDR3 is 14 amino acids long. V shed 1 base, J shed 5 bases, and the junction held 1 base outside the gene matches. CDR3 coding DNA: TGTGCCAGCAGCTTGTGGACAGGGGACAATGAGCAGTTCTTC. It codes for CASSLWTGDNEQFF. The full variable domain, rest sourced from reference TRBV5-4 and TRBJ2-1, is ETGVTQSPTHLIKTRGQQVTLRCSSQSGHNTVSWYQQALGQGPQFIFQYYREEENGRGNFPPRFSGLQFPNYSSELNVNALELDDSALYLCASSLWTGDNEQFFGPGTRLTVL.

The chain links TRBV27 to TRBJ2-1, with 7 positions matching TRBD1. The germline CDR1 and CDR2 sequences are MNHEY and SMNVEV (reference sequence). Trimming took 7 bases from V and 8 from J; bases not matched to a gene: 11. The CDR3 contains 14 residues. This chain's CDR3 is CASMGHRGSHEQFF. Written as DNA, the CDR3 is TGTGCCAGCATGGGGCACAGGGGCTCCCATGAGCAGTTCTTC.

The chain is built from TRBV18 and TRBJ2-7; tentatively, D is TRBD2 (7 bases). The length of the CDR3 is 13 residues. CDR1 and CDR2 from the germline V gene are KGHSH and LQKENI. V lost 5 bases and J lost 2, with 10 bases in between. This CDR3 is CASSRGGAYEQYF. Here the CDR3 DNA reads TGTGCCAGCTCAAGGGGGGGGGCCTACGAGCAGTACTTC.

The rearrangement uses TRBV30 and TRBJ1-6; 7 nucleotides line up with TRBD1. In germline, CDR1 is GTSNPN, CDR2 SVGIG (reference sequence). The CDR3 sequence is 12 residues long. Trimming took 5 bases from V and 6 from J; bases not matched to a gene: 1. The CDR3 DNA is TGTGCCTGGGACAGGGTTAATTCACCCCTCCACTTT. It codes for CAWDRVNSPLHF.

The chain is built from TRBV2 and TRBJ2-1, with 9 bases identical to TRBD2. V was clipped by 5 bases and J by 3 bases; unmatched bases: 5. Germline V gene data show CDR1 as SNHLY and CDR2 as FYNNEI. This CDR3 is 15 amino acids long. The CDR3 loop is CASSWLAGNYNEQFF. CDR3 in DNA: TGTGCCAGCAGTTGGCTAGCGGGGAACTACAATGAGCAGTTCTTC.

The chain links TRBV4-1 to TRBJ2-5; D unclear. The J call may be wrong; the DNA end is better matched by TRBJ2-7. The germline V gene encodes CDR1 MGHRA and CDR2 YSYEKL. This CDR3 is built from 13 residues. CDR3 region: CASSQSGTYEQYF. In nucleotides, the CDR3 is TGCGCCAGCAGCCAATCAGGAACATACGAGCAGTACTTC.

V gene TRBV5-1 combines with J gene TRBJ1-6; D remains ambiguous. Per the germline V gene, CDR1 is SGHRS and CDR2 is YFSETQ. V dropped 0 bases and J dropped 0 bases, with 19 bases sitting between them. The CDR3 totals 20 residues. CDR3 residues: CASSLEPAAGSASYNSPLHF. The CDR3 DNA follows: TGCGCCAGCAGCTTGGAGCCGGCCGCCGGGTCGGCCTCCTATAATTCACCCCTCCACTTT.

This clone was seen once. The CDR3 coding sequence is TGCGCCAGCAGCTCGGGGGGGCCGAACACCGGGGAGCTGTTTTTT. Its translation: CASSSGGPNTGELFF. The rearrangement uses TRBV5-1 and TRBJ2-2; 8 bases align to TRBD2. The CDR3 covers 15 residues. With 3 bases clipped from V and 0 bases from J, the junction kept 1 base outside the gene matches. Looked up from germline, CDR1 is SGHRS and CDR2 is YFSETQ.

V is TRBV6-5 and J is TRBJ1-1; tentative D call: TRBD1 (5 bases). CDR1 is MNHEY, CDR2 SVGAGI, per germline. The CDR3 is 13 amino acids. V lost 2 bases, J lost 4 bases, and 8 bases lay in between. Here the CDR3 DNA reads TGTGCCAGCAGTTACACCGGGGGCACTGAAGCTTTCTTT. It is translated as CASSYTGGTEAFF.

The chain is built from TRBV28 and TRBJ2-7; no reliable D call. This CDR3 is 14 amino acids long. Looked up from germline, CDR1 is MDHEN and CDR2 is SYDVKM. The V end was cut by 2 bases, the J end by 4 bases, with 12 bases between. The CDR3 nucleotides read TGTGCCAGCAGTTTACCCCAGTTACCATACGAGCAGTACTTC. Protein product: CASSLPQLPYEQYF.

The V call is TRBV6-6, the J call TRBJ1-5, with 7 bases that match TRBD1. Unmatched junction bases numbered 4, after V lost 6 bases and J lost 2 bases. Germline CDR1 reads MNHNY; CDR2 reads SVGAGI (reference sequence). The length of the CDR3 is 14 residues. CDR3 sequence reads: CASRWTGGNQPQHF. The CDR3 DNA reads as TGTGCCAGCAGGTGGACAGGCGGCAATCAGCCCCAGCATTTT.

The gene calls are TRBV5-1 and TRBJ2-2; possibly TRBD2 for D (6 bases). Trimming removed 0 bases at V and 0 bases at J, with 9 bases between. The germline gives CDR1 SGHRS, CDR2 YFSETQ. The CDR3 has 16 residues. This CDR3 is CASSLVPGANTGELFF. CDR3 bases: TGCGCCAGCAGCTTGGTGCCGGGGGCGAACACCGGGGAGCTGTTTTTT.

This clone has a single count. The chain uses TRBV7-8 and TRBJ1-6, with a weak D call TRBD1 (5 bases). The CDR3 extends over 16 amino acids. Germline V gene sequence: CDR1 SGHVS, CDR2 FQNEAQ. V lost 2 bases and J lost 5, with 13 bases in between. CDR3 in DNA: TGTGCCAGCAGCTTATTGGTTCCAGGGAATAATTCACCCCTCCACTTT. Protein: CASSLLVPGNNSPLHF.

The V call is TRBV19, the J call TRBJ1-5, with a tentative D call TRBD1 (6 bases). Germline CDR1 and CDR2: LNHDA and SQIVND (reference sequence). The CDR3 spans 16 residues. The V end lost 2 bases, the J end lost 4 bases, and 15 bases lay between the germline ends. DNA of the CDR3: TGTGCCAGTAGTATATGGCAGGGGTTAGGGAATCAGCCCCAGCATTTT. This translates into CASSIWQGLGNQPQHF.

This chain joins TRBV30 and TRBJ1-3; 7 bases are shared with TRBD1. The CDR3 extends over 16 amino acids. The trim removed 2 bases at V and 2 bases at J, leaving 9 bases unmatched. The germline V gene encodes CDR1 GTSNPN and CDR2 SVGIG (reference sequence). The CDR3 DNA sequence: TGTGCCTGGAGTATCGACAGGGTCTTTGCTGGAAACACCATATATTTT. This codes for CAWSIDRVFAGNTIYF.

V is TRBV7-2 and J is TRBJ2-7, with 8 positions matching TRBD1. V shed 2 bases, J shed 5 bases, and the junction held 5 bases outside the gene matches. The CDR3 extends over 14 amino acids. CDR1 is SGHTA and CDR2 is FQGNSA in the germline V gene. For the CDR3, the DNA is TGTGCCAGCAGCTTATTGGGGGACAGGAACGAGCAGTACTTC. As protein: CASSLLGDRNEQYF.

This chain connects TRBV15 to TRBJ2-1; 9 nucleotides line up with TRBD1. The germline V gene has CDR1 LNHNV and CDR2 YYDKDF (reference sequence). This CDR3 spans 16 amino acids. The V gene end was trimmed by 0 bases and the J gene end by 8 bases; junction bases not matched to a gene: 8. The CDR3 DNA is TGTGCCACCAGCAGAGAGATCAGGACAGGGGCGGATGAGCAGTTCTTC. Translated: CATSREIRTGADEQFF.

The chain carries TRBV2 and TRBJ1-6; D is undetermined. The CDR3 contains 15 residues. Trimming left V 0 bases short and J 9 bases short, with 12 bases between. From germline, CDR1 is SNHLY and CDR2 FYNNEI. The CDR3 is CASSEALRYGSPLHF. In DNA form, the CDR3 reads TGTGCCAGCAGTGAAGCACTTCGGTACGGTTCACCCCTCCACTTT.

The rearrangement links TRBV18 to TRBJ1-5; D remains unclear. This CDR3 is 16 amino acids long. CDR1 is KGHSH and CDR2 is LQKENI in the germline V gene. Trimming left V 2 bases short and J 0 bases short, with 11 bases between. In DNA form, the CDR3 reads TGTGCCAGCTCACCAAGGGAGGGAACTAGCAATCAGCCCCAGCATTTT. This gives the protein CASSPREGTSNQPQHF.

This clone was detected once. This rearrangement joins TRBV30 to TRBJ2-7, with TRBD2 identical over 8 bases. CDR3 length equals 12 residues. V lost 5 bases and J lost 8; bases outside the gene matches: 8. Germline CDR1 GTSNPN, CDR2 SVGIG (reference sequence). CDR3 amino acids: CAWERGSRKQYF. The CDR3 DNA reads TGTGCCTGGGAGCGGGGGTCTAGGAAGCAGTACTTC. Full variable domain (outside the CDR3, taken from reference TRBV30 and TRBJ2-7): SQTIHQWPATLVQPVGSPLSLECTVEGTSNPNLYWYRQAAGRGLQLLFYSVGIGQISSEVPQNLSASRPQDRQFILSSKKLLLSDSGFYLCAWERGSRKQYFGPGTRLTVT.

The genes are TRBV28 and TRBJ1-5; 11 bases are shared with TRBD1. This CDR3 has 18 amino acids. CDR1 is MDHEN, CDR2 SYDVKM, per germline. V lost 2 bases, J lost 0 bases, and 6 bases stayed unmatched. In DNA, the CDR3 is TGTGCCAGCAGTTTAACTTGGACAGGGGGCTATAGCAATCAGCCCCAGCATTTT. It translates to CASSLTWTGGYSNQPQHF.

The rearrangement links TRBV7-9 to TRBJ2-1; 11 nucleotides match TRBD2. V dropped 6 bases and J dropped 2; count of bases not matched to a gene: 3. Germline V gene sequence: CDR1 SEHNR, CDR2 FQNEAQ (reference sequence). This CDR3 spans 15 amino acids. For the CDR3, the DNA is TGTGCCAGCAGGGCTAGCGGGGGGCCCTACAATGAGCAGTTCTTC. Residues: CASRASGGPYNEQFF.